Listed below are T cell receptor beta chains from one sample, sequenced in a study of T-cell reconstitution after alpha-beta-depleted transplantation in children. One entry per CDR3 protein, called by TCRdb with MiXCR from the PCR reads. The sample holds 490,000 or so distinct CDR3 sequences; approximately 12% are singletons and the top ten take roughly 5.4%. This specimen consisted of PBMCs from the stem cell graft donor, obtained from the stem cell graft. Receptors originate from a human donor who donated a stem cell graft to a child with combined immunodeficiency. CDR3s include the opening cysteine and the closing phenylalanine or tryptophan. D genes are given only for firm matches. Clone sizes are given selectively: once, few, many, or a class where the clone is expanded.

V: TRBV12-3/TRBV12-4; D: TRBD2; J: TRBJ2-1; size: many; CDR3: CASRGTGTSWYEQFF; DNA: TGTGCCAGCAGGGGAACCGGGACTAGTTGGTATGAGCAGTTCTTC
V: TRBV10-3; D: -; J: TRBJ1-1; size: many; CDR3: CAIRDEAWNTEAFF; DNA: TGTGCCATCAGAGATGAGGCCTGGAACACTGAAGCTTTCTTT
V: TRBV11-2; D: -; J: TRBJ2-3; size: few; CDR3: CASSSPSVRTDTQYF; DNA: TGTGCCAGCAGCTCCCCGAGCGTGAGAACAGATACGCAGTATTTT
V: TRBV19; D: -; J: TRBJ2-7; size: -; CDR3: CASSTTGDSLYEQYF; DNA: TGTGCCAGTAGTACAACCGGGGACTCACTCTACGAGCAGTACTTC
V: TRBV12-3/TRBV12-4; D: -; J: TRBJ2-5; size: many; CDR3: CASKPAPADHTQYF; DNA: TGTGCCAGCAAACCGGCACCAGCGGATCATACCCAGTACTTC
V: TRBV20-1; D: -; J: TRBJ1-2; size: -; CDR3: CTAREAGEGYTF; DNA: TGCACTGCTAGAGAAGCAGGGGAAGGCTACACCTTC
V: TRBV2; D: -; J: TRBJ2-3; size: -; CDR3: CASSWSLTDTQYF; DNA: TGTGCCAGCAGCTGGTCGCTCACAGATACGCAGTATTTT
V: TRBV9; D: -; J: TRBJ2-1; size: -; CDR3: CASSVGKGSEQFF; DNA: TGTGCCAGCAGCGTAGGGAAGGGATCTGAGCAGTTCTTC
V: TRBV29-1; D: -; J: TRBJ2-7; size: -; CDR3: CSVGVRFGHREGSPSF; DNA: TGCAGCGTGGGGGTGCGTTTCGGACACCGGGAAGGGAGCCCCTCCTTC
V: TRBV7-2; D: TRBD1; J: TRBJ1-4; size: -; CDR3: CASSLVTGGGEKLFF; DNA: TGTGCCAGCAGCTTAGTTACAGGGGGAGGTGAAAAACTGTTTTTT
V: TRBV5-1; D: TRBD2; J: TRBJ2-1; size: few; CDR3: CASSSYPGLAGRSEQFF; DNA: TGCGCCAGCAGCTCTTACCCGGGACTAGCGGGGAGAAGTGAGCAGTTCTTC
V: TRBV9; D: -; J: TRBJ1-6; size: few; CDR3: CASSVRAENSPLHF; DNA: TGTGCCAGCAGCGTACGCGCAGAGAATTCACCCCTCCACTTT
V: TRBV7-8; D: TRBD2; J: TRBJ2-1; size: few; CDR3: CASSLMRVPSGRASYEQFF; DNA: TGTGCCAGCAGCTTAATGAGAGTTCCAAGCGGGAGGGCCAGCTATGAGCAGTTCTTC
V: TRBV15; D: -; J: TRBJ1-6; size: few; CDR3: CATSRDPAYNSPLHF; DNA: TGTGCCACCAGCAGAGATCCAGCCTATAATTCACCCCTCCACTTT
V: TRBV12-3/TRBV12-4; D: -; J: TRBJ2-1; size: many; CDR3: CASHRGVYNEQFF; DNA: TGTGCCAGTCATAGGGGTGTCTACAATGAGCAGTTCTTC
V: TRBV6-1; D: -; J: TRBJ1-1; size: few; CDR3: CAIDGTGTLNTEAFF; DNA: TGTGCCATCGATGGAACAGGGACCTTGAACACTGAAGCTTTCTTT
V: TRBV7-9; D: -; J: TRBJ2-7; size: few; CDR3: CASGGWSSYEQYF; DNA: TGTGCCAGCGGGGGATGGAGCTCCTACGAGCAGTACTTC
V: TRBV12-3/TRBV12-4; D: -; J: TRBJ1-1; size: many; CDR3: CASSLKELNTEAFF; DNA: TGTGCCAGCAGCCTTAAAGAACTGAACACTGAAGCTTTCTTT
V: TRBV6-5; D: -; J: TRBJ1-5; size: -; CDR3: CASSDSGTPNQPQHF; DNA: TGTGCCAGCAGTGACTCCGGGACACCTAATCAGCCCCAGCATTTT
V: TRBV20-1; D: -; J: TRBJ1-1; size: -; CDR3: CSARDRSRAIMNTEAFF; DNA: TGCAGTGCTAGAGATCGAAGCAGGGCGATCATGAACACTGAAGCTTTCTTT
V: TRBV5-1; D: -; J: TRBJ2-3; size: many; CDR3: CASSPRAGVTDTQYF; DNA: TGCGCCAGCAGCCCCCGCGCAGGGGTCACAGATACGCAGTATTTT
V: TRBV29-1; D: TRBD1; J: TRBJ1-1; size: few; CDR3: CSVAADRDTEAFF; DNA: TGCAGCGTTGCGGCGGACAGGGACACTGAAGCTTTCTTT
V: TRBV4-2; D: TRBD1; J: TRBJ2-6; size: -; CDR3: CASSQEFRTGVSGANVLTF; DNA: TGTGCCAGCAGCCAGGAATTTAGGACAGGAGTTTCTGGGGCCAACGTCCTGACTTTC
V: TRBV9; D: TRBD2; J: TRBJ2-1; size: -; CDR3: CASSALAGGLGEQFF; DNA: TGTGCCAGCAGTGCACTAGCGGGGGGGCTCGGTGAGCAGTTCTTC
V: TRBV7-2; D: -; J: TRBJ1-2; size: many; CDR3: CASSLTPPERGYTF; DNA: TGTGCCAGCAGTCTAACCCCACCGGAACGCGGCTACACCTTC
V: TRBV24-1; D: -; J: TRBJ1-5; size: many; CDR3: CATSGHQANQPQHF; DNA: TGTGCCACCAGTGGACACCAGGCCAATCAGCCCCAGCATTTT
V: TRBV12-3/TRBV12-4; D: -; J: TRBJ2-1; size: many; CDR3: CASSLTYLNEQFF; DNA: TGTGCCAGCAGTTTAACCTATCTCAACGAGCAGTTCTTC
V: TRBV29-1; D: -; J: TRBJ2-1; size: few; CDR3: CSVQENEQFF; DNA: TGCAGCGTTCAGGAGAATGAGCAGTTCTTC
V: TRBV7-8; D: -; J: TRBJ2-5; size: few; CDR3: CASSSRTHQETQYF; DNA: TGTGCCAGCAGCTCTCGGACCCACCAAGAGACCCAGTACTTC
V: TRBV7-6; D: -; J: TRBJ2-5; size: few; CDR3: CASSLAFVPQETQYF; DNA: TGTGCCAGCAGCTTAGCGTTTGTACCCCAAGAGACCCAGTACTTC
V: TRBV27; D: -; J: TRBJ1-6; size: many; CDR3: CASSGGAVTPLHF; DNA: TGTGCCAGCAGTGGCGGGGCGGTGACACCCCTCCACTTT
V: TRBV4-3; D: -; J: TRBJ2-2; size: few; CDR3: CASSQFSANTGELFF; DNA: TGCGCCAGCAGCCAATTTTCCGCGAACACCGGGGAGCTGTTTTTT
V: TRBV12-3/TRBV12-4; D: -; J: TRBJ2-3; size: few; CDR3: CASRRGTTDTQYF; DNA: TGTGCCAGCAGACGCGGGACTACAGATACGCAGTATTTT
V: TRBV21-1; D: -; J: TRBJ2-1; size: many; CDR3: CASSKGGLASGIYLVYNEQFF; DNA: TGTGCCAGCAGCAAAGGGGGTCTGGCTAGCGGGATTTATCTTGTCTACAATGAGCAGTTCTTC
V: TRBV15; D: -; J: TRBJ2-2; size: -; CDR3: CATSRDRSSAAGELFF; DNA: TGTGCCACCAGCAGAGATCGTTCTAGCGCGGCCGGGGAGCTGTTTTTT
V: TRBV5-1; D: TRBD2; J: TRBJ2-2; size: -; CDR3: CASGGDGTNTGELFF; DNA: TGCGCCAGCGGGGGGGACGGAACGAACACCGGGGAGCTGTTTTTT
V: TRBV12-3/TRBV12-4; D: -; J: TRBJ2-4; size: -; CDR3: CASGTGTTKNIQYF; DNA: TGTGCCAGCGGAACCGGGACAACTAAAAACATTCAGTACTTC
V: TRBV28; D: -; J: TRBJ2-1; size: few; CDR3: CASSLDVGNEQFF; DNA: TGTGCCAGCAGTTTGGACGTGGGGAATGAGCAGTTCTTC
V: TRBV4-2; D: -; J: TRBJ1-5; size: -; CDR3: CASSQSGSRQPQHF; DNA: TGTGCCAGCAGCCAATCAGGGTCTAGACAGCCCCAGCATTTT
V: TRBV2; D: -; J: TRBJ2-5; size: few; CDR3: CASSELAWAQYF; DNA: TGTGCCAGCAGTGAGTTGGCCTGGGCCCAGTACTTC